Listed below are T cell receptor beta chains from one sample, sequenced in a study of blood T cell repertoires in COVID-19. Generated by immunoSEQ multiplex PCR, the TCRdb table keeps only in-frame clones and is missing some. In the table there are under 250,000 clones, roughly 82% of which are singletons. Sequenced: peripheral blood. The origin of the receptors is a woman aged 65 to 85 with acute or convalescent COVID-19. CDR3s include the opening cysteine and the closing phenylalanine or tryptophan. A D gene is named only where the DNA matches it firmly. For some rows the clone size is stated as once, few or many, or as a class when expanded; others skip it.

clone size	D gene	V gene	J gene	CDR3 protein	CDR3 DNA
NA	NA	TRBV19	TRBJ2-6	CASSMVGVGANVLTF	TGTGCCAGTAGTATGGTGGGCGTGGGGGCCAACGTCCTGACTTTC
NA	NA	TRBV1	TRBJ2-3	CTSSQLARGDGDTQYF	TGCACCAGCAGCCAACTCGCACGGGGGGATGGGGATACGCAGTATTTT
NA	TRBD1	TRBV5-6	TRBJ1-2	CASSYRGQGGYTF	TGTGCCAGCAGCTACAGGGGGCAGGGTGGCTACACCTTC
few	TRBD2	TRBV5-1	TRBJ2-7	CASSGGGDSYEQYF	TGCGCCAGCAGCGGGGGAGGGGACTCCTACGAGCAGTACTTC
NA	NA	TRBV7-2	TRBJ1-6	CASSLYSANNSPLHF	TGTGCCAGCAGCTTATACAGTGCCAATAATTCACCCCTCCACTTT
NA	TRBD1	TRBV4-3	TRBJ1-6	CASSQETGGNSPLHF	TGCGCCAGCAGCCAAGAGACAGGGGGAAATTCACCCCTCCACTTT
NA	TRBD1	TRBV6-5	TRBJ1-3	CASSRTGTGNTIYF	TGTGCCAGCAGTCGGACAGGGACTGGAAACACCATATATTTT
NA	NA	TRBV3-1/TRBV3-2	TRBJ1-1	CASSEQVGVKTEAFF	TGTGCCAGCAGCGAACAAGTAGGGGTCAAGACTGAAGCTTTCTTT
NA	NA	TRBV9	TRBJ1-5	CASSVECPRGNQPQHF	TGTGCCAGCAGCGTAGAGTGCCCTCGGGGCAATCAGCCCCAGCATTTT
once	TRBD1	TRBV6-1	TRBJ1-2	CASSEGGTGGAGTF	TGTGCCAGCAGTGAAGGAGGGACAGGGGGCGCAGGCACCTTC
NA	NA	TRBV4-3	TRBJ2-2	CASSQDGEASTGELFF	TGCGCCAGCAGCCAAGATGGAGAGGCGTCCACCGGGGAGCTGTTTTTT
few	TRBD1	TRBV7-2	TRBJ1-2	CASSWDSIYGYTF	TGTGCCAGCAGTTGGGACAGCATATATGGCTACACCTTC
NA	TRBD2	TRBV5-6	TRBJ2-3	CASSLVSGGPRNTQYF	TGTGCCAGCAGCTTGGTGTCGGGGGGGCCGCGGAATACGCAGTATTTT
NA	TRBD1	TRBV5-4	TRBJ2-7	CASSRTGDYEQYF	TGTGCCAGCAGCAGAACAGGGGACTACGAGCAGTACTTC